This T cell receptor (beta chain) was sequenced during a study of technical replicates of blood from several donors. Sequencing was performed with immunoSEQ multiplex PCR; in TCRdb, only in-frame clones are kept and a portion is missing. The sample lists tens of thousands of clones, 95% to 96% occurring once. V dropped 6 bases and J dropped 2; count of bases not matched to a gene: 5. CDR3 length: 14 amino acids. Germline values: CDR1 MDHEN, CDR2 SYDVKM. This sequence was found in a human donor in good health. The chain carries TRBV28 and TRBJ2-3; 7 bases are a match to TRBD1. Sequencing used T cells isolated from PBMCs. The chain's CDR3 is CASSRGQITDTQYF. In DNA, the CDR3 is TGTGCCAGCAGCCGGGGACAGATCACAGATACGCAGTATTTT.